This TCR beta chain was observed in a study of blood T cells in healthy people across ages. Study-wide points: The study found TCR beta diversity correlated strongly with naive T cell percentage.

PCR was performed a second time for about 7 to 12 cycles using a sample-barcoded 5' primer and a J-beta primer mix. Every sample produced at least 2.5 million CDR3-containing paired-end reads. Each CDR3 protein is one row after TCRdb ran MiXCR on the 5' RACE reads. The sample comprises a few hundred thousand distinct CDR3 sequences, around 27% of which are singletons, and approximately 3.3% rests with the top ten. Caucasian individuals from Russia who were healthy and aged 6 to 90 acted as donors. Germline lookup yields CDR1 MNHEY and CDR2 SMNVEV (reference sequence). V dropped 5 bases and J dropped 7; count of bases not matched to a gene: 10. The CDR3 loop spans 15 amino acids. This clonotype was recorded at least ten times. Its cognate antigen is unknown. This sample was also put to use in a study of T cells of mothers and their children. From that second work: Primer M1S, used in the second PCR, introduced sample barcodes and 2-4 random nucleotides.

The rearrangement uses TRBV27 and TRBJ2-4, with 8 bases aligning to TRBD1. Sequenced material: blood. This TCR came from a boy aged 2 to 10 in good health. CDR3 loop: CASSLTGEVSNIQYF. The CDR3 nucleotides read TGTGCCAGCAGTCTGACAGGGGAGGTCTCGAACATTCAGTACTTC.